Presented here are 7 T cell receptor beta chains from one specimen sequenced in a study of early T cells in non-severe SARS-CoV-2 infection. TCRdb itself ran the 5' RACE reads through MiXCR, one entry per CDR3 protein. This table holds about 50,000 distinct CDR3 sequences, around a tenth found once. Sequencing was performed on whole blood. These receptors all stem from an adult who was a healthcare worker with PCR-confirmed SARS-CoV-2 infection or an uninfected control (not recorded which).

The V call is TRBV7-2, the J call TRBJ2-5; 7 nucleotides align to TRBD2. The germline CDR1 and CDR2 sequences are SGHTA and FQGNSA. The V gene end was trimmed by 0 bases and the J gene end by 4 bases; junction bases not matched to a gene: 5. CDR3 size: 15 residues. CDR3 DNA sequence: TGTGCCAGCAGCTTAGCGGGCGGGAGAGGAGAGACCCAGTACTTC. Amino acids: CASSLAGGRGETQYF.

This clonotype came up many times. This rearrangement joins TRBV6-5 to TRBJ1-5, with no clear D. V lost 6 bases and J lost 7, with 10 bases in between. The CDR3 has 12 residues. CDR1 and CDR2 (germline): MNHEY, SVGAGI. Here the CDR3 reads CASSQDGQPQHF. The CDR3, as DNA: TGTGCCAGCAGCCAGGACGGACAGCCCCAGCATTTT.

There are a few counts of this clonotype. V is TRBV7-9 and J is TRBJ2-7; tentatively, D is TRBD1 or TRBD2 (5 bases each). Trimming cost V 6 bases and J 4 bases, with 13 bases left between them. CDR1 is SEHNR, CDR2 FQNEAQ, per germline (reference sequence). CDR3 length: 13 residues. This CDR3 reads CASSSAGTYEQYF. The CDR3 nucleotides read TGTGCCAGCAGTTCTGCCGGGACGTACGAGCAGTACTTC.

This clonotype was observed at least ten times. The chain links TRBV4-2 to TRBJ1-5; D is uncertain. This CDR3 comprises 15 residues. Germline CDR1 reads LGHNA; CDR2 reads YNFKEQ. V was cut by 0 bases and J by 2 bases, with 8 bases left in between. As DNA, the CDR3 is TGTGCCAGCAGCCAAGAATGGGGTGGCAATCAGCCCCAGCATTTT. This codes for CASSQEWGGNQPQHF.

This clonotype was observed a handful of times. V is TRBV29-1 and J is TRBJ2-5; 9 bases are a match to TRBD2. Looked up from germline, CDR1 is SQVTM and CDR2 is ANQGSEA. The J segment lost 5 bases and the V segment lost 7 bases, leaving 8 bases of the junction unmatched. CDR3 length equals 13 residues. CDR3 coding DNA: TGCAGCGCCCCCTGGAGCGGGAGGGAGACCCAGTACTTC. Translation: CSAPWSGRETQYF. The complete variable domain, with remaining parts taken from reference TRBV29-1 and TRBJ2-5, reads SAVISQKPSRDICQRGTSLTIQCQVDSQVTMMFWYRQQPGQSLTLIATANQGSEATYESGFVIDKFPISRPNLTFSTLTVSNMSPEDSSIYLCSAPWSGRETQYFGPGTRLLVL.

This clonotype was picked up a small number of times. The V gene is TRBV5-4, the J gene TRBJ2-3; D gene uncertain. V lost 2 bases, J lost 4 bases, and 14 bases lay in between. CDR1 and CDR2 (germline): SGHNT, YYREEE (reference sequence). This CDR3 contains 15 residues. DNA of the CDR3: TGTGCCAGCAGCTTAAAAGGTCTAATCGCAGATACGCAGTATTTT. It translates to CASSLKGLIADTQYF.

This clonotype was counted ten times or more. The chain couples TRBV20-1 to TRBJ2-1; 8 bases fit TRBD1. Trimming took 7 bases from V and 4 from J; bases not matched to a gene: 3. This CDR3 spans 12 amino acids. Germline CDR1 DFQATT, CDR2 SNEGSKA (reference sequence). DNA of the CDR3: TGCAGTGTGAACAGGGGGTACAATGAGCAGTTCTTC. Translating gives CSVNRGYNEQFF.